Following are 32 T cell receptor beta chains from one sample sequenced in a study of control samples from healthy donors and cancer patients. Sequencing was performed with immunoSEQ multiplex PCR; in TCRdb, only in-frame clones are kept and a portion is missing. This table has about 160,000 clones, about 95% appearing once. Sequences were obtained from PBMCs. These receptors originate from a man aged 60 to 75 with colorectal cancer.

This clone was observed once. The gene calls are TRBV19 and TRBJ2-4; 9 positions agree with TRBD1. Germline V CDR1 and CDR2: LNHDA, SQIVND (reference sequence). The CDR3 covers 17 residues. V shed 1 base, J shed 1 base, and the junction held 5 bases outside the gene matches. The CDR3 loop is CASSIAGTGSAKNIQYF. In nucleotides, the CDR3 is TGTGCCAGTAGTATAGCCGGGACAGGGTCGGCCAAAAACATTCAGTACTTC.

The chain has TRBV30 and TRBJ2-4; 12 bases are a match to TRBD2. This CDR3 comprises 16 residues. Germline trimming cut 6 bases from V and 8 bases from J; bases unmatched to any gene: 14. The V gene's germline CDR1 is GTSNPN and CDR2 SVGIG (reference sequence). CDR3 residues: CACTRGLAGGRDIQYF. CDR3 in DNA: TGTGCCTGCACCCGTGGCCTAGCGGGGGGGCGGGACATTCAGTACTTC.

The chain joins TRBV29-1 to TRBJ2-3, with D uncertain. The CDR3 runs 11 residues. Germline V CDR1 and CDR2: SQVTM, ANQGSEA. V lost 4 bases, J lost 4 bases, and 6 bases lay in between. The CDR3 here is CSVAPADTQYF. The CDR3, as DNA: TGCAGCGTTGCCCCGGCAGATACGCAGTATTTT.

The chain combines TRBV18 with TRBJ1-1, with D maybe TRBD1 (5 bases). The CDR3 runs 15 residues. CDR1 KGHSH and CDR2 LQKENI come from the germline V gene. Trimming pared 3 bases from V and 6 bases from J, leaving 17 bases between. In DNA, the CDR3 is TGTGCCAGCTCACCGGCTGGGGCGGGTCAGGCTGAAGCTTTCTTT. Encoded protein: CASSPAGAGQAEAFF.

This rearrangement joins TRBV7-9 to TRBJ2-3; D is possibly TRBD1 (5 bases). This CDR3 is built from 14 residues. V was pared by 5 bases and J by 4 bases, with 13 bases between. Germline-derived CDR1 and CDR2 are SEHNR and FQNEAQ (reference sequence). CDR3 sequence (DNA): TGTGCCAGCAGCCCTTGGCAGGGCGCAGATACGCAGTATTTT. Amino acid sequence: CASSPWQGADTQYF.

V is TRBV7-2 and J is TRBJ2-7, with D unclear. This CDR3 has 13 residues. Germline assignment: CDR1 SGHTA and CDR2 FQGNSA. With 8 bases removed from V and 0 bases from J, the gap between germline ends came to 11 bases. CDR3 region: CASRPQSSYEQYF. The DNA for the CDR3 is TGTGCCAGCCGCCCCCAGAGCTCCTACGAGCAGTACTTC.

This chain uses TRBV10-3 with TRBJ2-2; D is undetermined. Trimming removed 3 bases at V and 4 bases at J, with 6 bases between. From germline, CDR1 is ENHRY and CDR2 SYGVKD. This CDR3 region has 13 residues. Here the CDR3 DNA reads TGTGCCATCAGTGAAGAAGCCACCGGGGAGCTGTTTTTT. It specifies CAISEEATGELFF.

The chain combines TRBV19 with TRBJ1-3; 7 bases are shared with TRBD1. Losses at the gene ends were 7 bases for V and 0 bases for J; bases not matched to a gene: 12. This CDR3 spans 17 amino acids. CDR1 is LNHDA, CDR2 SQIVND, per germline (reference sequence). CDR3 sequence (DNA): TGTGCCAGTATCCTATCCCCCGGGACAGTCTCTGGAAACACCATATATTTT. Its protein is CASILSPGTVSGNTIYF.

V and J are TRBV2 and TRBJ2-7; 10 bases fit TRBD1. V shed 4 bases and J 2 bases; nucleotides not matched to a gene: 2. The CDR3 contains 14 residues. Germline assignment: CDR1 SNHLY and CDR2 FYNNEI. The CDR3 DNA reads as TGTGCCAGCAGTGGGGACAGGGGAGCCTACGAGCAGTACTTC. Translated: CASSGDRGAYEQYF.

Only one count was recorded for this clone. The gene calls are TRBV19 and TRBJ1-6, with 9 bases fitting TRBD1. The CDR3 covers 18 residues. With V trimmed by 3 bases and J by 8 bases, 14 bases remained unmatched. Germline V gene data show CDR1 as LNHDA and CDR2 as SQIVND (reference sequence). The CDR3 spells CASSIKFPGQGKDSPLHF. In DNA, the CDR3 is TGTGCCAGTAGTATCAAATTCCCGGGACAGGGTAAGGATTCACCCCTCCACTTT.

V and J are TRBV27 and TRBJ1-2; 8 positions agree with TRBD1. After removal of 6 bases from V and 4 bases from J, the junction contained 10 bases not matched to a gene. Germline V gene sequence: CDR1 MNHEY, CDR2 SMNVEV (reference sequence). This CDR3 is 15 amino acids long. The CDR3 nucleotides read TGTGCCAGCAGCCCAGACAGGGGTGGCCTCTATGGCTACACCTTC. This gives the protein CASSPDRGGLYGYTF.

This rearrangement joins TRBV2 to TRBJ2-7; possibly TRBD1 or TRBD2 for D (5 bases each). The CDR3 runs 16 residues. Germline lookup yields CDR1 SNHLY and CDR2 FYNNEI. V lost 7 bases to trimming and J lost 0 bases, with 19 bases between them. CDR3 in amino acids: CASIPMRGQSSYEQYF. The DNA of the CDR3 is TGTGCCAGCATTCCCATGAGGGGCCAAAGCTCCTACGAGCAGTACTTC.

This sequence joins TRBV5-1 and TRBJ1-1; TRBD1 matches at 8 bases. The ends lost 7 bases at V and 4 bases at J; junction bases unmatched: 6. This CDR3 is 13 amino acids long. In germline, CDR1 is SGHRS, CDR2 YFSETQ. DNA of the CDR3: TGCGCCAGCCTTCCACAGGGGGGCACTGAAGCTTTCTTT. Translated, it gives CASLPQGGTEAFF. Filled out from reference TRBV5-1 and TRBJ1-1, the complete variable domain reads KAGVTQTPRYLIKTRGQQVTLSCSPISGHRSVSWYQQTPGQGLQFLFEYFSETQRNKGNFPGRFSGRQFSNSRSEMNVSTLELGDSALYLCASLPQGGTEAFFGQGTRLTVV.

The chain has TRBV10-3 and TRBJ2-7, with 13 bases matching TRBD2. Germline assignment: CDR1 ENHRY and CDR2 SYGVKD. This CDR3 comprises 13 residues. Losses at the gene ends were 10 bases for V and 11 bases for J; bases not matched to a gene: 11. The CDR3 here is CATTGTSGETEYF. The DNA for the CDR3 is TGTGCCACCACCGGGACTAGCGGGGAAACGGAGTACTTC.

This chain joins TRBV28 and TRBJ1-5; a possible D gene is TRBD1 (5 bases). V lost 9 bases and J lost 0, with 18 bases in between. The CDR3 sequence is 16 residues long. Germline-derived CDR1 and CDR2 are MDHEN and SYDVKM. CDR3 region: CASRVATEYSNQPQHF. DNA for the CDR3: TGTGCCAGTCGGGTCGCGACAGAGTATAGCAATCAGCCCCAGCATTTT.

The chain has TRBV10-3 and TRBJ1-2, with TRBD1 as a possible D gene (6 bases). The CDR3 loop spans 13 amino acids. The germline gives CDR1 ENHRY, CDR2 SYGVKD. V lost 9 bases and J lost 5, with 16 bases in between. In nucleotides, the CDR3 is TGTGCCATTATGGGTAGGGGGGAATATGGCTACACCTTC. Translated, it gives CAIMGRGEYGYTF.

The chain carries TRBV27 and TRBJ1-1, with 12 bases that match TRBD1. In germline, CDR1 is MNHEY, CDR2 SMNVEV (reference sequence). The CDR3 spans 14 residues. Germline trimming cut 8 bases from V and 4 bases from J; bases unmatched to any gene: 5. This CDR3 is CASGRDRGRTEAFF. In nucleotides, the CDR3 is TGTGCCAGCGGGAGGGACAGGGGGCGCACTGAAGCTTTCTTT.

The chain recombines TRBV19 with TRBJ2-5, with TRBD1 identical over 8 bases. CDR3 length equals 13 residues. After removal of 7 bases from V and 4 bases from J, the junction contained 5 bases not matched to a gene. Germline CDR1 LNHDA, CDR2 SQIVND (reference sequence). CDR3 in amino acids: CASKHRGSETQYF. The CDR3 DNA reads as TGTGCCAGTAAGCACAGGGGGTCAGAGACCCAGTACTTC. Variable domain in full (rest from reference TRBV19 and TRBJ2-5): DGGITQSPKYLFRKEGQNVTLSCEQNLNHDAMYWYRQDPGQGLRLIYYSQIVNDFQKGDIAEGYSVSREKKESFPLTVTSAQKNPTAFYLCASKHRGSETQYFGPGTRLLVL.

This rearrangement joins TRBV2 to TRBJ1-2; D may be TRBD1 (6 bases). Germline CDR1 reads SNHLY; CDR2 reads FYNNEI. The ends were cut back, 7 bases at V and 3 bases at J, with 12 bases in the middle. The CDR3 sequence is 13 residues long. The CDR3 spells CASITQGYYGYTF. CDR3 bases: TGTGCCAGCATTACCCAGGGGTACTATGGCTACACCTTC.

The chain employs TRBV3-1 (or the pseudogene TRBV3-2) and TRBJ1-2; D unclear. Trimming removed 4 bases at V and 7 bases at J, with 13 bases between. Per the germline V gene, CDR1 is LGHDT and CDR2 is YNNKEL (reference sequence). This CDR3 comprises 13 residues. CDR3 in amino acids: CASSPNGRSGYTF. The DNA of the CDR3 is TGTGCCAGCAGCCCCAATGGTCGGAGTGGCTACACCTTC.

This chain uses TRBV11-2 with TRBJ2-1; TRBD1 is a possible D gene (6 bases). There are 15 residues in the CDR3. Germline-derived CDR1 and CDR2 are SGHAT and FQNNGV. The V gene lost 3 bases and the J gene lost 8 bases, with 17 bases spanning the gap. The CDR3 DNA reads as TGTGCCAGCAGCTTGAACAGGGTCCTCTCCGATGAGCAGTTCTTC. Protein sequence: CASSLNRVLSDEQFF. The full variable domain, its missing parts supplied by reference TRBV11-2 and TRBJ2-1, is EAGVAQSPRYKIIEKRQSVAFWCNPISGHATLYWYQQILGQGPKLLIQFQNNGVVDDSQLPKDRFSAERLKGVDSTLKIQPAKLEDSAVYLCASSLNRVLSDEQFFGPGTRLTVL.

This clone was observed a single time. V and J are TRBV4-1 and TRBJ1-1, with 7 bases matching TRBD1. The junction had 9 bases not matched to a gene; V was cut back by 4 bases and J by 4 bases. Germline V gene sequence: CDR1 MGHRA, CDR2 YSYEKL. The CDR3 sequence is 15 residues long. CDR3 coding DNA: TGCGCCAGCAGCCCGCCTGACAGGGAGGTCACTGAAGCTTTCTTT. Its translation: CASSPPDREVTEAFF.

The chain links TRBV4-1 to TRBJ1-1; perhaps TRBD1 as D (6 bases). Germline loops: CDR1 MGHRA, CDR2 YSYEKL. Trimming stripped 2 bases from V and 3 bases from J, with 13 bases between. The CDR3 length is 15 residues. CDR3 in amino acids: CASSQLRTVYTEAFF. The CDR3 coding sequence is TGCGCCAGCAGCCAACTCAGGACAGTCTACACTGAAGCTTTCTTT.

This clone came up once. The J gene is TRBJ1-2, the V gene TRBV27, with D unresolved. CDR1 and CDR2 from the germline V gene are MNHEY and SMNVEV (reference sequence). The CDR3 runs to 13 residues. Deletions cut 5 bases from V and 0 bases from J, with 7 bases between. Written as DNA, the CDR3 is TGTGCCAGCAGTCTGGGATCTAACTATGGCTACACCTTC. Amino acid sequence: CASSLGSNYGYTF.

The rearrangement uses TRBV4-3 and TRBJ2-1; 7 bases are shared with TRBD1. V shed 2 bases and J 5 bases; nucleotides not matched to a gene: 9. This CDR3 has 16 residues. From germline, CDR1 is LGHNA and CDR2 YSLEER. The CDR3: CASSQTTGAGHNEQFF. The CDR3 DNA follows: TGCGCCAGCAGCCAAACCACAGGGGCGGGCCACAATGAGCAGTTCTTC.

This clone was counted once. The chain links TRBV6-2 or TRBV6-3 to TRBJ2-5, with a possible D match to TRBD2 (5 bases). The CDR3 is made up of 16 amino acids. CDR1 MNHEY and CDR2 SVGEGT come from the germline V gene. V was cut by 4 bases and J by 5 bases, with 20 bases left in between. CDR3 coding DNA: TGTGCCAGCAGTTCTCACACCGGCCTAAGCGGCGAGACCCAGTACTTC. This codes for CASSSHTGLSGETQYF.

This chain connects TRBV24-1 to TRBJ2-3, with D uncertain. The CDR3 is 13 residues long. Germline CDR1 and CDR2: KGHDR and SFDVKD. V was trimmed by 10 bases and J by 2 bases, leaving 12 bases between them. DNA of the CDR3: TGTGCCACATTGGACGGAAACACAGATACGCAGTATTTT. It is translated as CATLDGNTDTQYF.

This chain joins TRBV5-1 and TRBJ2-7; D is perhaps TRBD2 (6 bases). V lost 3 bases to trimming and J lost 1 base, with 11 bases between them. This CDR3 spans 14 amino acids. Germline CDR1 SGHRS, CDR2 YFSETQ. For the CDR3, the DNA is TGCGCCAGCAGCTACGACGCGGGGTCCTACGAGCAGTACTTC. Encoded protein: CASSYDAGSYEQYF.

The chain couples TRBV2 to TRBJ1-5, with D hard to call. Trimming cost V 1 base and J 6 bases, with 10 bases left between them. The V gene's germline CDR1 is SNHLY and CDR2 FYNNEI. CDR3 size: 14 residues. As DNA, the CDR3 is TGTGCCAGCAGTGAAGAAAGAGAGAGTCAGCCCCAGCATTTT. The encoded protein is CASSEERESQPQHF.

V and J are TRBV2 and TRBJ2-7; TRBD2 aligns across 10 bases. Germline trimming cut 4 bases from V and 4 bases from J; bases unmatched to any gene: 10. CDR3 size: 16 residues. In germline, CDR1 is SNHLY, CDR2 FYNNEI. CDR3 in DNA: TGTGCCAGCAGTGCCTGGCTAGCGGGGGCTGCGTACGAGCAGTACTTC. Its translation is CASSAWLAGAAYEQYF.

The chain joins TRBV11-2 to TRBJ2-1, with D possibly being TRBD1 or TRBD2 (6 bases each). CDR3 length: 15 amino acids. V lost 1 base and J 7 bases, leaving 14 bases between the germline ends. Germline V gene lookup returns CDR1 SGHAT and CDR2 FQNNGV. As DNA, the CDR3 is TGTGCCAGCAGCTTAGCGGGGGCTGGGGGGAATGAGCAGTTCTTC. It encodes CASSLAGAGGNEQFF.

The chain uses TRBV9 and TRBJ2-3; tentative D call: TRBD1 (6 bases). Germline V gene lookup returns CDR1 SGDLS and CDR2 YYNGEE. The CDR3 covers 15 residues. The germline V and J ends were trimmed by 3 bases and 5 bases, with 16 bases remaining between them. The DNA for the CDR3 is TGTGCCAGCAGCGAACACGGCAGGGGTGTAGATACGCAGTATTTT. This translates into CASSEHGRGVDTQYF.